This T cell receptor (beta chain) was recorded in a study of blood T cells in healthy people across ages. At least 5 micrograms of total RNA were extracted per sample. A J-beta primer mix and a sample-barcoded 5' primer were used in a second PCR of about 7 to 12 cycles. Every molecule of cDNA carried a tag from a template-switch adaptor with 12 random nucleotides. TCRdb analysed the 5' RACE reads with MiXCR anew, one entry per CDR3 protein. The data contain about 400,000 distinct CDR3 sequences, roughly half of them singletons. This clonotype was recorded a few times. Trimming took off 1 base at V and 1 base at J, with 11 bases between the two ends. Looked up from germline, CDR1 is LGHNA and CDR2 is YNFKEQ. The CDR3 runs 16 residues.

V is TRBV4-2 and J is TRBJ2-1; unclear D gene. The sequence came from a man aged 60-69 years in good health. The source material was blood. The CDR3 coding sequence is TGTGCCAGCAGCCAAGTGGGGTTCGCATCCTACAATGAGCAGTTCTTC. Amino acid sequence: CASSQVGFASYNEQFF.